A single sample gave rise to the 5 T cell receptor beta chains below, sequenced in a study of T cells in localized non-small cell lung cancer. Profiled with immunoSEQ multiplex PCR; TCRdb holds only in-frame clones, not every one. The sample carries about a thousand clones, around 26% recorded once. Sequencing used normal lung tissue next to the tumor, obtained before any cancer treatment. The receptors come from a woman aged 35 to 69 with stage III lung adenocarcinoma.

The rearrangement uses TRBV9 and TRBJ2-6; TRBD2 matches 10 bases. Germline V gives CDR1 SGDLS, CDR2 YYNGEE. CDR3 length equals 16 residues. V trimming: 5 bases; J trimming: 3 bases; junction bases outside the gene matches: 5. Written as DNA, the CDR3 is TGTGCCAGCAGTTTAGCGGGGGGCCATGGGGCCAACGTCCTGACTTTC. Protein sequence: CASSLAGGHGANVLTF.

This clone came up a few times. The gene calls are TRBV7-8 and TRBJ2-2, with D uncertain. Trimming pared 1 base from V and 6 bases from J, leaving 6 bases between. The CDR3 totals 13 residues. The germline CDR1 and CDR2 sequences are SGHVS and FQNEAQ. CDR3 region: CASSLDRSGELFF. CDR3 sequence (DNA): TGTGCCAGCAGCTTAGATCGATCCGGGGAGCTGTTTTTT.

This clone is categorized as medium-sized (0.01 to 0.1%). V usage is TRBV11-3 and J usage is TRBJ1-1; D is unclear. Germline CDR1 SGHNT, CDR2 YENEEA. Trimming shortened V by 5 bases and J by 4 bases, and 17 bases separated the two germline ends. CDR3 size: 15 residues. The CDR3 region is CASSQADGSTTEAFF. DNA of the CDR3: TGTGCCAGCAGCCAAGCAGACGGATCTACCACTGAAGCTTTCTTT.

CDR3 sequence reads: CASSYWGLAYNEQFF. The CDR3 nucleotides read TGTGCCAGCAGTTACTGGGGGCTCGCCTACAATGAGCAGTTCTTC. The chain couples TRBV6-8 to TRBJ2-1; D is possibly TRBD1 (6 bases). This CDR3 has 15 residues. The V gene lost 1 base and the J gene lost 2 bases, with 9 bases spanning the gap. From germline, CDR1 is MNHGY and CDR2 SAAAGT.

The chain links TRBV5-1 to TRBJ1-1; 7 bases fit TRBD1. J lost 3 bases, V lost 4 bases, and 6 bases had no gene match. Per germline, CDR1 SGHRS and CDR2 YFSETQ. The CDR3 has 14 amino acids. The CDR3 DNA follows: TGCGCCAGCAGCGTATCAGGGGGGGACACTGAAGCTTTCTTT. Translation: CASSVSGGDTEAFF.